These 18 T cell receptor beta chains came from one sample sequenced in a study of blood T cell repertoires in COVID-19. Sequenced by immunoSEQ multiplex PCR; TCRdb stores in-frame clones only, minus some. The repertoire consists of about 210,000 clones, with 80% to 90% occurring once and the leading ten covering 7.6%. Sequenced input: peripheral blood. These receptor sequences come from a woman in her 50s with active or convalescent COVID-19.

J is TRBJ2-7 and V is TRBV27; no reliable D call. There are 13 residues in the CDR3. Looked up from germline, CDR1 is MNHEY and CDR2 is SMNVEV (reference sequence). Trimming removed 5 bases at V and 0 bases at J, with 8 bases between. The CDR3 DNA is TGTGCCAGCAGTCGACAAGACTCCTACGAGCAGTACTTC. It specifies CASSRQDSYEQYF.

CDR3: CAWRMTGSGANVLTF. Here the CDR3 DNA reads TGTGCCTGGAGGATGACAGGGTCTGGGGCCAACGTCCTGACTTTC. The chain is built from TRBV30 and TRBJ2-6, with 7 bases matching TRBD1. The V gene's germline CDR1 is GTSNPN and CDR2 SVGIG (reference sequence). J gave up 1 base and V 3 bases, and 3 bases lay outside the gene matches. CDR3 length: 15 amino acids.

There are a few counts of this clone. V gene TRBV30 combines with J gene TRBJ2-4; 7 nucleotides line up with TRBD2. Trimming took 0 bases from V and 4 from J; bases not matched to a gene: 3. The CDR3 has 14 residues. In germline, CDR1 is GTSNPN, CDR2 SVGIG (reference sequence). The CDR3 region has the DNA TGTGCCTGGAGTGTAAGCGGGACTAAAAACATTCAGTACTTC. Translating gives CAWSVSGTKNIQYF.

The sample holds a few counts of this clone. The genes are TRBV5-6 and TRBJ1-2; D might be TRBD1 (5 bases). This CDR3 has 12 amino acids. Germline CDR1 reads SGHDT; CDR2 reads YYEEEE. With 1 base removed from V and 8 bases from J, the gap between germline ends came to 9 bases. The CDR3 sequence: CASSLKQVGYTF. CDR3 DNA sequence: TGTGCCAGCAGCTTGAAACAGGTGGGCTACACCTTC.

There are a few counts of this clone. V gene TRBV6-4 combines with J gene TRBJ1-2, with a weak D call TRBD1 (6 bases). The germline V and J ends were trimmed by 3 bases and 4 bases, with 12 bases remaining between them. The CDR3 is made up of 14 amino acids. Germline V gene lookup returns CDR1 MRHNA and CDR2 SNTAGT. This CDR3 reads CASSEQGVGYGYTF. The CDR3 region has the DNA TGTGCCAGCAGTGAACAGGGAGTCGGCTATGGCTACACCTTC.

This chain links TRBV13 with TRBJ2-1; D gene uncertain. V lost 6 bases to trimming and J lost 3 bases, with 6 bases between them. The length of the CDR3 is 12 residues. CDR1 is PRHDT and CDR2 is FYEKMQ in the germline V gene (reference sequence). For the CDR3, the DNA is TGTGCCAGCAGGGGCTTCTACAATGAGCAGTTCTTC. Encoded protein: CASRGFYNEQFF.

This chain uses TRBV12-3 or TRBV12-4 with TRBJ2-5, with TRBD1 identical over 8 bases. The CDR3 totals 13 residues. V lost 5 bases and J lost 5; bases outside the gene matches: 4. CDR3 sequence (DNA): TGTGCCAGCAGTCCCAGGGGGCGGGAGACCCAGTACTTC. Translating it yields CASSPRGRETQYF.

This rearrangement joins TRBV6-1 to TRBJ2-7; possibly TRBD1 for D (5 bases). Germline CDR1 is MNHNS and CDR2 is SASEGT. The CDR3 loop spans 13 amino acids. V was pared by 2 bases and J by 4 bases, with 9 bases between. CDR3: CASSEFRAYEQYV. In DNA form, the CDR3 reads TGTGCCAGCAGTGAATTCAGGGCGTACGAGCAGTACGTC.

The CDR3 DNA follows: TGTGCCAGCAGTCCCCCCGGGACAGTTTTCTCTGGGGCCAACGTCCTGACTTTC. Its protein product is CASSPPGTVFSGANVLTF. The chain uses TRBV3-1 (or the pseudogene TRBV3-2) and TRBJ2-6, with 7 bases matching TRBD1. The ends lost 6 bases at V and 0 bases at J; junction bases unmatched: 11. The CDR3 is made up of 18 amino acids. From germline, CDR1 is LGHDT and CDR2 YNNKEL (reference sequence).

Here the CDR3 reads CASSLLHRDNEQFF. The CDR3 DNA reads as TGTGCCAGCAGCCTCCTTCACAGGGACAATGAGCAGTTCTTC. The gene calls are TRBV3-1 (or the pseudogene TRBV3-2) and TRBJ2-1; tentative D call: TRBD1 (6 bases). Germline V gene data show CDR1 as LGHDT and CDR2 as YNNKEL (reference sequence). The CDR3 contains 14 residues. Deletions cut 4 bases from V and 5 bases from J, with 12 bases between.

DNA for the CDR3: TGTGCCAGCAGCTTCATGAGGACAGGGAAAAACGAGCAGTACGTC. Translation gives CASSFMRTGKNEQYV. The rearrangement links TRBV11-2 to TRBJ2-7; 8 bases are a match to TRBD1. This CDR3 has 15 residues. Unmatched junction bases numbered 9, after V lost 3 bases and J lost 5 bases. Germline V gene data show CDR1 as SGHAT and CDR2 as FQNNGV.

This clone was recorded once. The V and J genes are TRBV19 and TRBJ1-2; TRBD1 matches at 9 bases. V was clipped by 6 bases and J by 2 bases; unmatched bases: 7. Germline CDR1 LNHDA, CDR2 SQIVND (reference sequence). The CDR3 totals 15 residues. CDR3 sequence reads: CASRSPGTGNYGYTF. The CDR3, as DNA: TGTGCCAGTAGATCACCCGGGACAGGGAACTATGGCTACACCTTC.

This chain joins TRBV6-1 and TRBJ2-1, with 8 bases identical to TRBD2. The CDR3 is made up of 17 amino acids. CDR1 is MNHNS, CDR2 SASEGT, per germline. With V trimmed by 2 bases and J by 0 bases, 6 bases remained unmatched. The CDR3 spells CASSESKLAVSYNEQFF. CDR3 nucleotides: TGTGCCAGCAGTGAAAGCAAACTAGCGGTCTCCTACAATGAGCAGTTCTTC.

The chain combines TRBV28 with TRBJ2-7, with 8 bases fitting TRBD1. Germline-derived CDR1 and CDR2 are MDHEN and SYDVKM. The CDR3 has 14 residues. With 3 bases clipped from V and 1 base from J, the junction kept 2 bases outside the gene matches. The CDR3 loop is CASSFRTGSYEQYV. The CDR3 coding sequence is TGTGCCAGCAGTTTCAGGACAGGGTCCTACGAGCAGTACGTC.

The CDR3: CASSEGERDPFF. The DNA of the CDR3 is TGTGCCAGCAGTGAAGGTGAGAGGGATCCGTTCTTC. J is TRBJ2-1 and V is TRBV2; D might be TRBD2 (5 bases). Germline lookup yields CDR1 SNHLY and CDR2 FYNNEI. The CDR3 loop spans 12 amino acids. With 1 base removed from V and 15 bases from J, the gap between germline ends came to 13 bases.

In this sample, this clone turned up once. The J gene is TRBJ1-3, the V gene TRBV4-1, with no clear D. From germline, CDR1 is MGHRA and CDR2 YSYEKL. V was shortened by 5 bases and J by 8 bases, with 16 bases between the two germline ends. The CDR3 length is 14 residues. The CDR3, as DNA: TGCGCCAGCAGCACCTACCCTCTGGCGGACACCATATATTTT. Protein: CASSTYPLADTIYF.

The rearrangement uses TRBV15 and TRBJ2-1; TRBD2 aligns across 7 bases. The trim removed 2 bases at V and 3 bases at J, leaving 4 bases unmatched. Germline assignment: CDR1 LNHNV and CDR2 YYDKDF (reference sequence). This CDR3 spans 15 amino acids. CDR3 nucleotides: TGTGCCACCAGCAGATCTAGCGGAAACTACAATGAGCAGTTCTTC. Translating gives CATSRSSGNYNEQFF.

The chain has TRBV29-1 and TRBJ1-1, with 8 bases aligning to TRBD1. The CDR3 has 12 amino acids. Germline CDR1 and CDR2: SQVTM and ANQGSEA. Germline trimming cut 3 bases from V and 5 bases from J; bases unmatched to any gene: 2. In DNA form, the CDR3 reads TGCAGCGTTGATAACAGGGGGACTGAAGCTTTCTTT. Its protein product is CSVDNRGTEAFF.